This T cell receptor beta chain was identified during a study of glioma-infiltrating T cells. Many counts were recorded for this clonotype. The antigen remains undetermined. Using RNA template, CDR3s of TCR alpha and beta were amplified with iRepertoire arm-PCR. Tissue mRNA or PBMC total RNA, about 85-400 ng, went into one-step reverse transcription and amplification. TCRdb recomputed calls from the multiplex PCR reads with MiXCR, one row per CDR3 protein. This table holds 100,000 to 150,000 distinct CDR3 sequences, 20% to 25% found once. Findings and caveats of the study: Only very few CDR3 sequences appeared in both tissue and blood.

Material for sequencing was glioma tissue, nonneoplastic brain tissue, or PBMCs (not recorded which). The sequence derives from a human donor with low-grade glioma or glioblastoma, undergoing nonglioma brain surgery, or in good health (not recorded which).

CDR3 residues: CASSPPGQGTDTQYF. CDR3 coding DNA: TGTGCCAGCAGCCCCCCGGGACAGGGCACAGATACGCAGTATTTT. The chain employs TRBV27 and TRBJ2-3, with 8 positions matching TRBD1. J was trimmed by 1 base and V by 6 bases; bases with no gene match: 6. Germline CDR1 and CDR2: MNHEY and SMNVEV (reference sequence). The CDR3 loop spans 15 amino acids.